This TCR beta chain was identified in a study of control samples from healthy donors and cancer patients. Using immunoSEQ multiplex PCR, the repertoire was profiled, and TCRdb retains in-frame clones only, with some absent. The sample shows over 200,000 clones, over 70% of them seen only once. Deletions cut 3 bases from V and 4 bases from J, with 13 bases between. Germline CDR1 and CDR2: LNHDA and SQIVND (reference sequence). The CDR3 consists of 14 residues. This clone has a single count. Sequencing was performed on PBMCs. This TCR derives from a woman in her fifties or sixties with lung cancer. The V and J genes are TRBV19 and TRBJ2-7; a weak D match, TRBD2 (6 bases). The CDR3 nucleotides are TGTGCCAGTAGTATTGGAGGGAGTGGGTACGAGCAGTACTTC. Its translation is CASSIGGSGYEQYF.